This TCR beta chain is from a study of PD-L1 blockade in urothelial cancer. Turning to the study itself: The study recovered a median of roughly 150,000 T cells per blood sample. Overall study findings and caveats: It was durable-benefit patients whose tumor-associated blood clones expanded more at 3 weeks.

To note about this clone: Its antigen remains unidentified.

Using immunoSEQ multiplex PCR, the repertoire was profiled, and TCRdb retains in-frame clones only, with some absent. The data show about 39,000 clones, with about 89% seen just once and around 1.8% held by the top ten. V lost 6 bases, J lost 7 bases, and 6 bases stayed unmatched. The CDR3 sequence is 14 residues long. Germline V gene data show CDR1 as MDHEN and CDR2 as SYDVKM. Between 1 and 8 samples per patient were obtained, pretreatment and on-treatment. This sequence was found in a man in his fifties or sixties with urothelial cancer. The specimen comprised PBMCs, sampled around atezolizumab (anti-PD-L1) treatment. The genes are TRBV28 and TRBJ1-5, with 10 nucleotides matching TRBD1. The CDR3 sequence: CASSPGQGDQPQHF. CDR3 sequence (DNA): TGTGCCAGCAGCCCCGGACAGGGGGACCAGCCCCAGCATTTT.